This T cell receptor beta chain emerged from a study of control samples from healthy donors and cancer patients. Sequencing was performed with immunoSEQ multiplex PCR; in TCRdb, only in-frame clones are kept and a portion is missing. In the table there are 100,000 to 150,000 clones, roughly 87% of which are singletons. With 2 bases removed from V and 3 bases from J, the gap between germline ends came to 14 bases. CDR1 and CDR2 from the germline V gene are MNHEY and SVGEGT. The CDR3 spans 15 residues. The chain is built from TRBV6-2 or TRBV6-3 and TRBJ2-7, with a weak D call TRBD2 (6 bases). The sequence came from a man in his late teens or twenties in good health. Source material: blood. The DNA for the CDR3 is TGTGCCAGCAGTTACCGAGGTAGCGGCTACTACGAGCAGTACTTC. It yields the protein CASSYRGSGYYEQYF.